What follows are 17 T cell receptor beta chains derived from one specimen sequenced in a study of beta chain features in type 1 diabetes. Study observations and caveats: Among patients with Type 1 diabetes, TCRB CDR3s were moderately but significantly shorter in every one of the four CD4+ subsets.

The entirety of the isolated RNA underwent reverse transcription, so expressed TCRB transcripts were sequenced. TCRdb's copy holds only in-frame clones and misses some; the assay was immunoSEQ multiplex PCR. The sample holds 680,000 or so clones, 10% to 15% seen once. Their antigens remain unidentified. Sequencing was carried out using naive CD4+ T cells from blood. Receptors were obtained from a man younger than 35 with type 1 diabetes.

The rearrangement joins TRBV6-5 to TRBJ1-6, with D hard to call. The germline V and J ends were trimmed by 7 bases and 2 bases, with 12 bases remaining between them. This CDR3 is 15 amino acids long. Germline V gene sequence: CDR1 MNHEY, CDR2 SVGAGI. The CDR3 DNA follows: TGTGCCAGCACCGAGGATGGAACCTATAATTCACCCCTCCACTTT. Its protein is CASTEDGTYNSPLHF.

Only a few counts were recorded for this clone. The rearrangement uses TRBV30 and TRBJ1-2; maybe TRBD1 (6 bases). Germline values: CDR1 GTSNPN, CDR2 SVGIG (reference sequence). This CDR3 contains 13 residues. Trimming removed 0 bases from V and 6 bases from J, with 11 bases in between. CDR3 nucleotides: TGTGCCTGGAGTGTAGGGGGTGTCAATGGCTACACCTTC. Residues: CAWSVGGVNGYTF. The full variable domain, rest sourced from reference TRBV30 and TRBJ1-2, is SQTIHQWPATLVQPVGSPLSLECTVEGTSNPNLYWYRQAAGRGLQLLFYSVGIGQISSEVPQNLSASRPQDRQFILSSKKLLLSDSGFYLCAWSVGGVNGYTFGSGTRLTVV.

The chain carries TRBV7-6 and TRBJ2-7; no definite D call. CDR3 length equals 13 residues. Germline V lookup: CDR1 SGHVS, CDR2 FNYEAQ. V was shortened by 0 bases and J by 3 bases, with 6 bases between the two germline ends. CDR3 nucleotide sequence: TGTGCCAGCAGCTTAGCGGATCACTACGAGCAGTACTTC. Translating it yields CASSLADHYEQYF.

V usage is TRBV7-2 and J usage is TRBJ2-5; 8 bases fit TRBD1. Germline-derived CDR1 and CDR2 are SGHTA and FQGNSA. This CDR3 contains 14 residues. V was clipped by 5 bases and J by 1 base; unmatched bases: 3. Here the CDR3 reads CASSQGQAQETQYF. CDR3 DNA: TGTGCCAGCAGCCAGGGACAGGCCCAAGAGACCCAGTACTTC.

This clone showed up just a few times. The gene calls are TRBV29-1 and TRBJ1-2, with D possibly TRBD1 on 6 matching bases. CDR3 length: 12 residues. Germline lookup yields CDR1 SQVTM and CDR2 ANQGSEA. V was clipped by 3 bases and J by 7 bases, with 12 bases between them. The CDR3 loop reads CSVDRQGIGYTF. DNA of the CDR3: TGCAGCGTTGACCGGCAGGGGATTGGCTACACCTTC.

V usage is TRBV5-6 and J usage is TRBJ2-1; TRBD1 agrees at 8 bases. The CDR3 is made up of 16 amino acids. V trimming: 2 bases; J trimming: 7 bases; junction bases outside the gene matches: 11. Germline V gene sequence: CDR1 SGHDT, CDR2 YYEEEE. This CDR3 is CASSLKTGAFVNEQFF. The DNA of the CDR3 is TGTGCCAGCAGCTTAAAGACAGGGGCTTTCGTAAATGAGCAGTTCTTC.

In this sample, this clone turned up a few times. The chain links TRBV10-3 to TRBJ2-4, with D possibly TRBD1 on 6 matching bases. Germline assignment: CDR1 ENHRY and CDR2 SYGVKD. This CDR3 spans 15 amino acids. The V end was cut by 3 bases, the J end by 8 bases, with 17 bases between. The CDR3, as DNA: TGTGCCATCAGTGAAGGGGACACATCTAGGGACATTCAGTACTTC. This translates into CAISEGDTSRDIQYF.

The chain is built from TRBV30 and TRBJ1-1, with unresolved D. Trimming cost V 5 bases and J 5 bases, with 9 bases left between them. CDR1 and CDR2 from the germline V gene are GTSNPN and SVGIG (reference sequence). This CDR3 has 11 residues. The CDR3 sequence is CAWLGTTEAFF. The CDR3, as DNA: TGTGCCTGGTTGGGAACGACTGAAGCTTTCTTT.

The sample holds a few counts of this clone. The chain employs TRBV19 and TRBJ2-3; D gene ambiguous. Germline V gives CDR1 LNHDA, CDR2 SQIVND (reference sequence). The CDR3 has 12 residues. Trimming cost V 5 bases and J 8 bases, with 11 bases left between them. The CDR3 region has the DNA TGTGCCAGTAGTCCCGGAGCCCTTACGCAGTATTTT. This translates into CASSPGALTQYF.

This chain joins TRBV27 and TRBJ1-2, with D possibly TRBD1 on 6 matching bases. V lost 0 bases and J lost 4, with 9 bases in between. Germline CDR1 MNHEY, CDR2 SMNVEV (reference sequence). This CDR3 is 14 amino acids long. The CDR3 DNA is TGTGCCAGCAGTTTATCAGGCAGGGGCTATGGCTACACCTTC. This sequence encodes CASSLSGRGYGYTF.

J is TRBJ2-3 and V is TRBV6-1; D not certain. The CDR3 loop spans 14 amino acids. Germline CDR1 reads MNHNS; CDR2 reads SASEGT. Trimming took 7 bases from V and 2 from J, leaving 13 bases between them. As DNA, the CDR3 is TGTGCCAGCATTACGGGCTACATCACAGATACGCAGTATTTT. It codes for CASITGYITDTQYF.

The chain combines TRBV6-1 with TRBJ1-2; possible D gene TRBD1, 6 bases. The CDR3 is made up of 13 amino acids. The V gene lost 8 bases and the J gene lost 8 bases, with 18 bases spanning the gap. CDR1 and CDR2 from the germline V gene are MNHNS and SASEGT. This chain's CDR3 is CASEITGTFGYTF. The CDR3 nucleotides are TGTGCCAGCGAGATAACAGGGACGTTCGGCTACACCTTC.

This chain uses TRBV6-5 with TRBJ2-7; possibly TRBD1 or TRBD2 for D (5 bases each). Germline values: CDR1 MNHEY, CDR2 SVGAGI. Trimming removed 6 bases at V and 4 bases at J, with 16 bases between. The CDR3 is 14 amino acids. The CDR3 spells CASSRRDPFYEQYF. The DNA of the CDR3 is TGTGCCAGCAGCCGCCGGGACCCTTTTTACGAGCAGTACTTC.

The V and J genes are TRBV15 and TRBJ1-2, with D hard to call. Germline V lookup: CDR1 LNHNV, CDR2 YYDKDF (reference sequence). The germline V and J ends were trimmed by 1 base and 10 bases, with 22 bases remaining between them. This CDR3 comprises 16 residues. The CDR3 DNA reads as TGTGCCACCAGCAGAGCTCTGGACCAGCCGACTTCGGTCTACACCTTC. This codes for CATSRALDQPTSVYTF.

This clone has a handful of counts. V usage is TRBV7-2 and J usage is TRBJ2-7; D remains ambiguous. Germline lookup yields CDR1 SGHTA and CDR2 FQGNSA. V was trimmed by 2 bases and J by 1 base, leaving 6 bases between them. CDR3 size: 13 residues. CDR3 nucleotide sequence: TGTGCCAGCAGCTTAAGGCAGTCCTACGAGCAGTACTTC. Protein product: CASSLRQSYEQYF.

This clone was found a few times. This sequence joins TRBV29-1 and TRBJ1-2; D is unresolved. The CDR3 loop spans 13 amino acids. In germline, CDR1 is SQVTM, CDR2 ANQGSEA. V shed 7 bases and J shed 5 bases, with 17 bases lying between them. The CDR3 spells CSATETQTYGYTF. For the CDR3, the DNA is TGCAGCGCCACAGAGACCCAAACGTATGGCTACACCTTC.

The V call is TRBV7-9, the J call TRBJ2-5; 12 bases match TRBD2. Germline V lookup: CDR1 SEHNR, CDR2 FQNEAQ (reference sequence). V shed 7 bases, J shed 5 bases, and the junction held 17 bases outside the gene matches. The CDR3 sequence is 18 residues long. CDR3 amino acids: CASTFLWTSGAPGETQYF. As DNA, the CDR3 is TGTGCCAGCACCTTTCTCTGGACTAGCGGGGCCCCCGGGGAGACCCAGTACTTC.